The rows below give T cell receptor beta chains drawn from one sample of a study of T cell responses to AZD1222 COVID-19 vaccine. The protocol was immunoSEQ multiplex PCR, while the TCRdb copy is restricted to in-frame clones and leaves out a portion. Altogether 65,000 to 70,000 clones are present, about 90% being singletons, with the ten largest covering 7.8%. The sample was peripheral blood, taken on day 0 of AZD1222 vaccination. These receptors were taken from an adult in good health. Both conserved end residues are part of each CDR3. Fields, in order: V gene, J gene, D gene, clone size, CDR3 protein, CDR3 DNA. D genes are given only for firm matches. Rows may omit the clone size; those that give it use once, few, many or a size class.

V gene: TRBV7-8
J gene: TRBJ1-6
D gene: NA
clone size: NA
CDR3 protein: CASSLGAAYNSPLHF
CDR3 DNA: TGTGCCAGCAGCTTAGGGGCGGCCTATAATTCACCCCTCCACTTT

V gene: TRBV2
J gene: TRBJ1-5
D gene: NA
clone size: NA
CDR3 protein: CASNQVDSNQPQHF
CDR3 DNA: TGTGCCAGCAACCAAGTAGATAGCAATCAGCCCCAGCATTTT

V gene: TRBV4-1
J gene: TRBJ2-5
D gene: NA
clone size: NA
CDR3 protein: CASSPVMGTQYF
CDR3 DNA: TGCGCCAGCAGCCCAGTAATGGGGACCCAGTACTTC

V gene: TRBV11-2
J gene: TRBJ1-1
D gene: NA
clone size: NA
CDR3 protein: CASSVQNTEAFF
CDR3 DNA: TGTGCCAGCAGCGTTCAGAACACTGAAGCTTTCTTT

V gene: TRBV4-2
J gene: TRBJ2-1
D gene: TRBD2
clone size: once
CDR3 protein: CASSQDNPPSAGLAGDEQFF
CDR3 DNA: TGTGCCAGCAGCCAAGATAACCCCCCCTCGGCGGGACTAGCGGGAGATGAGCAGTTCTTC

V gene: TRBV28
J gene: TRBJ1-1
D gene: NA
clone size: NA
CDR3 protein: CASSRQDSRGTEAFF
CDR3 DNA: TGTGCCAGCAGCCGTCAGGACAGTAGAGGCACTGAAGCTTTCTTT

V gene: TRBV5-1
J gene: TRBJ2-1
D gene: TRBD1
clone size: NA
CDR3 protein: CASTSRQGLEQFF
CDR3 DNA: TGCGCCAGCACCTCAAGACAGGGGCTGGAGCAGTTCTTC

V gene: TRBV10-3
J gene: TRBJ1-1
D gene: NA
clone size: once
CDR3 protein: CAISESSRLNTEAFF
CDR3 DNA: TGTGCCATCAGTGAGTCGAGTCGGCTTAACACTGAAGCTTTCTTT

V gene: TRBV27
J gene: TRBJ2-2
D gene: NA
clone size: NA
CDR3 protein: CASSLLSGGTGELFF
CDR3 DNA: TGTGCCAGCAGTTTATTGTCAGGGGGGACCGGGGAGCTGTTTTTT

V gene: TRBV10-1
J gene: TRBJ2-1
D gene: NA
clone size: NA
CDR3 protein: CASRRGPNDNEQFF
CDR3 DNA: TGCGCCAGCAGACGAGGACCAAACGACAATGAGCAGTTCTTC

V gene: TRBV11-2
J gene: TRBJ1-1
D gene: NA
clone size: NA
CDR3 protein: CASSLDPRGTEAFF
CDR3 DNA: TGTGCCAGCAGCTTAGACCCTAGGGGGACTGAAGCTTTCTTT

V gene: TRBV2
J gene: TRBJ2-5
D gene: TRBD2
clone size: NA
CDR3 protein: CASSGSGRGQETQYF
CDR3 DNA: TGTGCCAGCAGTGGTAGCGGGAGAGGGCAAGAGACCCAGTACTTC

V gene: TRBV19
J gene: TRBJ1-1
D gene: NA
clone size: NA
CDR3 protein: CASSIDRSNTEAFF
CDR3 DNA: TGTGCCAGTAGTATAGATAGATCTAACACTGAAGCTTTCTTT

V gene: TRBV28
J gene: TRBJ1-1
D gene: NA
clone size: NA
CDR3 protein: CASSPSMNEAFF
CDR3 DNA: TGTGCCAGCAGCCCGAGTATGAATGAAGCTTTCTTT

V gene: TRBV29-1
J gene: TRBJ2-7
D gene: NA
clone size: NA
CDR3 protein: CSASSRSRGSYEQYF
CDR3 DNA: TGCAGCGCAAGTTCCCGGTCGAGGGGCTCCTACGAGCAGTACTTC

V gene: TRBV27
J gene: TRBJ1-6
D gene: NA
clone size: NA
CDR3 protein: CASSLWPERGNSPLHF
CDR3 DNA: TGTGCCAGCAGTTTATGGCCGGAGAGGGGGAATTCACCCCTCCACTTT

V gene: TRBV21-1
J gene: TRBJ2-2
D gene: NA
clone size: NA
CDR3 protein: CASSKGKTPNTGELFF
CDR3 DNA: TGTGCCAGCAGCAAAGGAAAGACACCCAACACCGGGGAGCTGTTTTTT

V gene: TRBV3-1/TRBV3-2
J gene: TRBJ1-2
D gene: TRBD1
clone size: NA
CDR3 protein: CASSQVGGSGGNYGYTF
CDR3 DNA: TGTGCCAGCAGCCAAGTAGGAGGATCAGGGGGGAACTATGGCTACACCTTC

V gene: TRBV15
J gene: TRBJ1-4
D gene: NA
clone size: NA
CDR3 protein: CATSRDFGANEKLFF
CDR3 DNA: TGTGCCACCAGCAGAGATTTCGGAGCTAATGAAAAACTGTTTTTT

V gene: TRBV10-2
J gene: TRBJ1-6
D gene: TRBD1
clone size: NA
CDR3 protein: CASSDGGQGNSPLHF
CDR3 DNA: TGCGCCAGCAGTGATGGGGGACAGGGAAATTCACCCCTCCACTTT

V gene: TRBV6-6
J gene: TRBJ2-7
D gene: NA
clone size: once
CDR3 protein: CASSYRRERVGEQYF
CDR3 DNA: TGTGCCAGCAGTTACAGGAGGGAACGTGTTGGCGAGCAGTACTTC

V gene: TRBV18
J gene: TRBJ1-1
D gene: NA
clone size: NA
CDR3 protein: CASSPLGRGSGMNTEAFF
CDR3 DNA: TGTGCCAGCTCACCACTGGGCAGGGGATCAGGTATGAACACTGAAGCTTTCTTT

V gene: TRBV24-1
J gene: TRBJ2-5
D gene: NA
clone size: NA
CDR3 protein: CATSEPGPLQETQYF
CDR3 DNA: TGTGCCACCAGTGAACCGGGACCCCTCCAAGAGACCCAGTACTTC

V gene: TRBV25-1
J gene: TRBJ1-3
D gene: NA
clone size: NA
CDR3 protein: CASSEFGGTNSGNTIYF
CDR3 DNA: TGTGCCAGCAGTGAATTTGGAGGCACCAACTCTGGAAACACCATATATTTT

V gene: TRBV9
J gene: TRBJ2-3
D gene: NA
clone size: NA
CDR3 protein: CAGSYKQAEPTDTQYF
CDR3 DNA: TGTGCCGGCAGCTACAAACAGGCAGAGCCCACAGATACGCAGTATTTT

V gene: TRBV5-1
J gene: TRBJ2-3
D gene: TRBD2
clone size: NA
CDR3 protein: CASWPSGRAMGRTDTQYF
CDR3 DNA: TGCGCCAGCTGGCCCAGCGGGAGGGCCATGGGAAGGACAGATACGCAGTATTTT

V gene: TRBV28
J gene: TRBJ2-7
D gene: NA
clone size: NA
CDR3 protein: CASSLGTRAGFVQYF
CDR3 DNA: TGTGCCAGCAGTTTAGGGACGCGTGCAGGGTTTGTGCAGTACTTC

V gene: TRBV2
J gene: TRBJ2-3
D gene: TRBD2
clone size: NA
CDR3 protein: CASSELIRSGRARDTQYF
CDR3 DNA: TGTGCCAGCAGTGAACTTATACGGAGCGGGAGGGCGAGGGATACGCAGTATTTT

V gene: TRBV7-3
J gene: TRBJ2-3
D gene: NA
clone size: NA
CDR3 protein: CASSSRRARDTQYF
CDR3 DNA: TGTGCCAGCAGCTCCCGGAGGGCGCGAGATACGCAGTATTTT

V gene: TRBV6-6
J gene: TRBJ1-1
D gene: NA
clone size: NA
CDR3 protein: CASGNDPGRGNTEAFF
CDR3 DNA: TGTGCCAGCGGAAACGACCCGGGACGGGGAAACACTGAAGCTTTCTTT

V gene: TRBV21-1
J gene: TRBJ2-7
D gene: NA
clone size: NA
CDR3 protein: CASSKGLPLYF
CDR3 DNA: TGTGCCAGCAGCAAAGGACTTCCTCTATACTTC